This TCR beta chain was identified during a study of CD8 T cells in Susac syndrome. In the study overall: When blood was drawn, patients with Susac syndrome were on intravenous immunoglobulin alone, on corticosteroids, or therapy-naive.

The ends were cut back, 5 bases at V and 5 bases at J, with 19 bases in the middle. Germline V gene lookup returns CDR1 SGDLS and CDR2 YYNGEE. There are 16 residues in the CDR3. Whole-study results and caveats: The CD4+ T cell repertoires in Susac syndrome were not clonally expanded.

Random hexamers served to reverse transcribe roughly 0.45 to 1 ug RNA. Across 54 Vbeta and 13 Jbeta, immunoSEQ multiplex PCR amplified TCR beta CDR3. Using its own MiXCR run on the immunoSEQ multiplex PCR reads, TCRdb lists one record per CDR3 protein. This sample carries under 200,000 distinct CDR3 sequences, approximately 94% of them seen once, and the ten largest clones take roughly 0.12%. Worth noting for this clonotype: The target antigen is unknown.

This clonotype originated in a human donor with Susac syndrome. The material sequenced was CD4+ T cells from PBMCs. The chain links TRBV9 to TRBJ1-4; perhaps TRBD1 as D (5 bases). The chain's CDR3 is CASSRGREWGNEKLFF. CDR3 sequence (DNA): TGTGCCAGCAGTCGGGGCAGAGAATGGGGGAATGAAAAACTGTTTTTT.